Listed below are T cell receptor beta chains from one sample, sequenced in a study of shared clonotypes between healthy human individuals. TCRdb's copy holds only in-frame clones and misses some; the assay was immunoSEQ multiplex PCR. In the table there are 1,100,000 or so clones, 75% to 85% of which are singletons. The sample consisted of memory CD4+ T cells from PBMCs. All receptors derive from a man younger than 30 in good health. Some clones in this sample may be carry-over from other donors' samples. CDR3s include the opening cysteine and the closing phenylalanine or tryptophan. The D gene is left open where the match is weak. The size of a clone is reported for some rows only, either as once, few or many, or as a class for expanded clones.

d_call j_call cdr3_length clone_size v_call cdr3_aa cdr3_nt
. TRBJ2-5 15 . TRBV5-6 CASSPGLGLQETQYF TGTGCCAGCAGCCCTGGGCTCGGCCTCCAAGAGACCCAGTACTTC
. TRBJ1-2 9 few TRBV6-4 CASSCGYTF TGTGCCAGCAGTTGTGGCTACACCTTC
TRBD2 TRBJ2-7 15 . TRBV7-2 CASSLGTSAPYEQYF TGTGCCAGCAGCTTAGGAACTAGCGCACCCTACGAGCAGTACTTC
TRBD1 TRBJ1-2 13 . TRBV28 CASRRTGIYGYTF TGTGCCAGCAGGCGGACAGGGATTTATGGCTACACCTTC
. TRBJ2-2 14 . TRBV4-3 CASREGLDTGELFF TGCGCCAGCAGGGAAGGACTTGACACCGGGGAGCTGTTTTTT
TRBD1 TRBJ1-1 13 . TRBV29-1 CSVRTGTSTEAFF TGCAGCGTGCGGACAGGGACGAGCACTGAAGCTTTCTTT
. TRBJ1-4 16 . TRBV28 CASSSGGYATNEKLFF TGTGCCAGCAGTAGCGGGGGATATGCAACTAATGAAAAACTGTTTTTT
. TRBJ2-1 15 . TRBV5-1 CASSHDYTPGNEQFF TGCGCCAGCAGCCACGACTACACCCCCGGCAATGAGCAGTTCTTC
. TRBJ1-5 13 . TRBV11-1 CASSLEFNQPQHF TGTGCCAGCAGCTTAGAGTTTAATCAGCCCCAGCATTTT
. TRBJ2-6 13 . TRBV30 CAWSISGANVLTF TGTGCCTGGTCCATCTCTGGGGCCAACGTCCTGACTTTC
TRBD1 TRBJ1-1 13 . TRBV6-1 CASRPDRGTEAFF TGTGCCAGCAGACCGGACAGGGGCACTGAAGCTTTCTTT
TRBD2 TRBJ2-1 19 . TRBV27 CASSRLTGAGGKAYNEQFF TGTGCCAGCAGTAGGTTAACTGGAGCGGGAGGTAAGGCCTACAATGAGCAGTTCTTC
. TRBJ2-7 13 . TRBV6-5 CASSPTATYEQYF TGTGCCAGCAGTCCGACAGCCACCTACGAGCAGTACTTC
. TRBJ1-4 13 . TRBV4-2 CASSQAQGEKLFF TGTGCCAGCAGCCAGGCCCAAGGTGAAAAACTGTTTTTT
. TRBJ2-1 13 . TRBV5-1 CASGMGQRDEQFF TGCGCCAGTGGAATGGGACAAAGGGATGAGCAGTTCTTC
. TRBJ1-3 15 . TRBV9 CASSPQDLVGNTIYF TGTGCCAGCAGCCCACAGGACTTAGTCGGAAACACCATATATTTT
. TRBJ1-1 13 . TRBV18 CASSPGTAAEAFF TGTGCCAGCTCACCAGGCACAGCTGCTGAAGCTTTCTTT
. TRBJ1-1 14 . TRBV6-1 CASSALQGGTEAFF TGTGCCAGCAGTGCCCTACAGGGCGGAACTGAAGCTTTCTTT
. TRBJ2-3 12 few TRBV7-2 CASSGETDTQYF TGTGCCAGCAGCGGCGAGACAGATACGCAGTATTTT
TRBD1 TRBJ2-3 14 . TRBV5-1 CASSLQGAQDTQYF TGCGCCAGCAGCCTACAGGGGGCGCAAGATACGCAGTATTTT
. TRBJ2-7 14 . TRBV15 CATSRVVWSYEQYF TGTGCCACCAGCAGAGTCGTTTGGTCCTACGAGCAGTACTTC
. TRBJ2-7 15 . TRBV4-2 CASSQDKNGGQEQYF TGTGCCAGCAGCCAAGATAAAAATGGCGGGCAGGAGCAGTACTTC
. TRBJ2-7 14 . TRBV6-5 CATSQGLSYGEQYF TGTGCCACCTCCCAGGGACTGTCGTACGGGGAGCAGTACTTC
TRBD1 TRBJ1-5 13 . TRBV5-1 CASSVGTDQPQHF TGCGCCAGCAGCGTTGGGACAGATCAGCCCCAGCATTTT
. TRBJ1-4 17 . TRBV11-2 CASSTGRRFSTNEKLFF TGTGCCAGCAGCACGGGACGGCGATTTTCAACTAATGAAAAACTGTTTTTT
. TRBJ1-1 13 . TRBV7-3 CASSAGRGTEAFF TGTGCCAGCAGCGCCGGACGGGGCACTGAAGCTTTCTTT